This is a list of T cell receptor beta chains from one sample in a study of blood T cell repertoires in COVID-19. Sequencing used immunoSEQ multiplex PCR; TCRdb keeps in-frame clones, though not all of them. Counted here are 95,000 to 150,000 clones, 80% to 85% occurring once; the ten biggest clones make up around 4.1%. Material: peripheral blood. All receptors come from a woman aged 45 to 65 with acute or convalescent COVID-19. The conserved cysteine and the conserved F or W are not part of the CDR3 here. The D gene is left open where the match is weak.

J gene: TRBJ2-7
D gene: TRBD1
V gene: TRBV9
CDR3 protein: ASSESGGVEYEQY

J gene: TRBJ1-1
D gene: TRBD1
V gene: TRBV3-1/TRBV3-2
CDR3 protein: ASSHGTDTEAF

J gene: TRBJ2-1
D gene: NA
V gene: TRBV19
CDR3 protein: ASSPPPGLAGLGNEQF

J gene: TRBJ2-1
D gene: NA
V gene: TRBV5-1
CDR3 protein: ASSSDPSNTYNEQF

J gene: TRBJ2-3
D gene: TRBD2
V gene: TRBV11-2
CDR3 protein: ASSPLGGADTQY

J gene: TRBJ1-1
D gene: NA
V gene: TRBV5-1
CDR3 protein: ASSLTSAADTEAF

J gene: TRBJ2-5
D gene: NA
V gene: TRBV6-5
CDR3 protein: ASRDGGRRTQY

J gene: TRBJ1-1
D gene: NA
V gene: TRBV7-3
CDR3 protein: ASSFGRNTEAF

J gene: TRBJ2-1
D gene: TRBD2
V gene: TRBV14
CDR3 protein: ASSQDSGGQF

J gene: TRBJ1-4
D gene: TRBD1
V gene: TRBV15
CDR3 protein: ATRTGGAGEKLF

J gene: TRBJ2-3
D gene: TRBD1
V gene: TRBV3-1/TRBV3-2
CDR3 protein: ASSQDLDRSDTQY

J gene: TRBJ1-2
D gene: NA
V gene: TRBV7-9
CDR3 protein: ASSLPGAAYGYT

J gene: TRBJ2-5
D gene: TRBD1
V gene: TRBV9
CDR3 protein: ASSVAPTGYQETQY

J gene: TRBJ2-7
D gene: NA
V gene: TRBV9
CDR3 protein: ASSVASQAAYEQY

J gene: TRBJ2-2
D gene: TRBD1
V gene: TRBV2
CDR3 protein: ASGDDRVGGELF

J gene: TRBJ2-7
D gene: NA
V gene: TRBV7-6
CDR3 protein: ASSLESGFSYEQY

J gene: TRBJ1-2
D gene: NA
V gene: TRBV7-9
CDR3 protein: ASSAQAGDGYT

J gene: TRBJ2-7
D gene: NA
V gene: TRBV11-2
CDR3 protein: ASSLRTHNSYEQY

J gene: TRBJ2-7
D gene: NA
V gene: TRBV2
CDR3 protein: ASKFLRGSYEQY

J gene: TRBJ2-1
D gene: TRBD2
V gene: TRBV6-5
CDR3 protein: ASISPSGVYNEQF

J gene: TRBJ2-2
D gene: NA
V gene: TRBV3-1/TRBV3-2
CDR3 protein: ASSQVLWGGTNTGELF

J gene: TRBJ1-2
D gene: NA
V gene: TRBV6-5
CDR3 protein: ASRPGLNYGYT

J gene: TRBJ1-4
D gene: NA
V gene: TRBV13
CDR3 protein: ASSFRQSREKLF

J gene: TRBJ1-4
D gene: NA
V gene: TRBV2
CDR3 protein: ASRLETAEGKLF

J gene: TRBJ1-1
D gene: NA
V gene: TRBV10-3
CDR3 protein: AISDRTSKPGAF

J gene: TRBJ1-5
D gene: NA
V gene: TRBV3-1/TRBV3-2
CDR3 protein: ASSRRENQPQH